This TCR beta chain was recovered during a study of T cell clonotyping in hematopoietic cell transplantation. Study-level findings and limits: Without cell sorting, CD4 versus CD8 contributions remain unresolved.

Assay used: immunoSEQ multiplex PCR; TCRdb lists only in-frame clones, some missing. Found here are 40,000 to 55,000 clones, 94% of them singletons; the top ten hold over 0.65%. Comment on this clone: Its antigen is not identified.

This CDR3 is built from 18 residues. The V end lost 0 bases, the J end lost 4 bases, and 19 bases lay between the germline ends. Germline CDR1 LGHNA, CDR2 YNFKEQ. J is TRBJ2-1 and V is TRBV4-2; perhaps TRBD2 as D (7 bases). This sequence originates from a woman aged 45 to 65 in good health. Some clones in this sample may be carry-over from other donors' samples. Material: peripheral blood mononuclear cells. CDR3 DNA sequence: TGTGCCAGCAGCCAAGATATCGGGGCGGGGGCCTTATACAATGAGCAGTTCTTC. Its translation: CASSQDIGAGALYNEQFF.